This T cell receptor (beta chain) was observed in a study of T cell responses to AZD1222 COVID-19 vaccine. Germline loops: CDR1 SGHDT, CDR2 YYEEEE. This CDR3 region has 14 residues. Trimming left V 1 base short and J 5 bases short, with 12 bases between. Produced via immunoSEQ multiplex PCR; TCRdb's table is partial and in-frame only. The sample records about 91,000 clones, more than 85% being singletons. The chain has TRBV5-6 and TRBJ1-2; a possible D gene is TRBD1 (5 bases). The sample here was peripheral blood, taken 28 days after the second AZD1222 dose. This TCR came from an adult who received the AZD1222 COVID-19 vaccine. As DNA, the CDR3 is TGTGCCAGCAGCTTGTTGGCAGGGTGGTATGGCTACACCTTC. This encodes CASSLLAGWYGYTF.